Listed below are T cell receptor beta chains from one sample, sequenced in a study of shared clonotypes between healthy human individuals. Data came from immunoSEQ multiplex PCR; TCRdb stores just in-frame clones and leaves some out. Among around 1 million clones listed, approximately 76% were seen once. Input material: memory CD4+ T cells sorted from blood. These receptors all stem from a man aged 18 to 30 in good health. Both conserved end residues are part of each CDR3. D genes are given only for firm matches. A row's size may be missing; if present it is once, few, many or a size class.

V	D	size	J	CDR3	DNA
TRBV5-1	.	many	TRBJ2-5	CASSLGTSALLRETQYF	TGCGCCAGCAGCTTGGGCACTTCCGCGCTTTTACGAGAGACCCAGTACTTC
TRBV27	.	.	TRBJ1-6	CASSFRPPGSSYNSPLHF	TGTGCCAGCAGTTTCCGGCCCCCGGGGAGTTCCTATAATTCACCCCTCCACTTT
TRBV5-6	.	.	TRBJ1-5	CASSRGRGGQPQHF	TGTGCCAGCAGCCGGGGCAGGGGTGGCCAGCCCCAGCATTTT
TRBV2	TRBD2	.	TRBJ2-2	CASSGSRTGELFF	TGTGCCTCGAGCGGGAGTAGGACCGGGGAGCTGTTTTTT
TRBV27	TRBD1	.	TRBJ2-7	CASSLSGQGAHEQYF	TGTGCCAGCAGTTTATCGGGACAGGGGGCTCACGAGCAGTACTTC
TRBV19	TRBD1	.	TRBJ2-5	CASTPRQGRSETQYF	TGTGCCAGTACCCCAAGACAGGGCCGGTCGGAGACCCAGTACTTC
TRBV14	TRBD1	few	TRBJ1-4	CASSLQGANEKLFF	TGTGCCAGCAGCCTCCAGGGGGCTAATGAAAAACTGTTTTTT
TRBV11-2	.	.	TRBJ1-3	CASSPSQGSGNTIYF	TGTGCCAGCAGCCCTTCTCAGGGGAGCGGAAACACCATATATTTT
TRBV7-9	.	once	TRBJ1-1	CASSLHVAFNTEAFF	TGTGCCAGCAGCTTACATGTAGCTTTCAACACTGAAGCTTTCTTT
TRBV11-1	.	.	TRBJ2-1	CASSPGDTTYNEQFF	TGTGCCAGCAGCCCAGGGGACACTACCTACAATGAGCAGTTCTTC
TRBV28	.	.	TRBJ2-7	CASSLLQGEQYF	TGTGCCAGCAGTTTATTACAAGGCGAGCAGTACTTC
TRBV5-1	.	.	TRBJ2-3	CASSFQGVDTQYF	TGCGCCAGCAGCTTCCAGGGAGTAGATACGCAGTATTTT
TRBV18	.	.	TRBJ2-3	CASSGQNTQYF	TGTGCCAGCTCTGGACAGAATACGCAGTATTTT
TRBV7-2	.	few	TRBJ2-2	CASSFLTGYTGELFF	TGTGCCAGCAGCTTCCTTACGGGTTACACCGGGGAGCTGTTTTTT
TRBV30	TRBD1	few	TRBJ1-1	CAWRRGQGNTEAFF	TGTGCCTGGAGAAGGGGGCAGGGGAACACTGAAGCTTTCTTT
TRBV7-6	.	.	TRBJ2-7	CASSLAEGALSYEQYF	TGTGCCAGCAGCCTAGCGGAGGGGGCGCTTTCCTACGAGCAGTACTTC
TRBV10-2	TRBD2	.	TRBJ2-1	CASSEFGLAGVGYNEQFF	TGCGCCAGCAGTGAGTTCGGACTAGCGGGAGTTGGCTACAATGAGCAGTTCTTC
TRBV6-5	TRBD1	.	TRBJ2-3	CASSSGQGERTDTQYF	TGTGCCAGCAGTTCGGGACAGGGCGAGAGGACAGATACGCAGTATTTT
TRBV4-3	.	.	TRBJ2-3	CASSQDFGSKHTDTQYF	TGCGCCAGCAGCCAAGATTTCGGGTCCAAACACACAGATACGCAGTATTTT
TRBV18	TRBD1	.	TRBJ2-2	CASSTPGQLHHLTGELFF	TGTGCCAGCTCAACACCGGGACAGCTCCACCACCTCACCGGGGAGCTGTTTTTT
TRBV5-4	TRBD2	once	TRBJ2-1	CASSPGGGRVNEQFF	TGTGCCAGCAGCCCGGGAGGAGGGCGGGTTAATGAGCAGTTCTTC
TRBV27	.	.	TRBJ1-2	CASRPQGLEGYTF	TGTGCCAGCAGACCCCAGGGATTAGAGGGCTACACCTTC